This T cell receptor beta chain was sequenced during a study of beta chain features in type 1 diabetes (dated by TCRdb to 2016 to 2018). As for the study more broadly: Mean age, gender distribution, total cell number and subset yield did not differ between patients and healthy donors. A total of some 100,000,000 sorted cells were examined across all samples, and a strong correlation was observed between cell number per subset and RNA yield. The study compared the TCRB repertoires of sorted circulating CD4+ T cell subsets in recently diagnosed type 1 diabetes patients with those in matched healthy donors. Naive and central memory subsets were obtained from all 30 or so donors, but regulatory and stem cell-like memory subsets were isolated from only 8 patients and about 8 healthy donors.

From a lookup of the germline V gene, CDR1 and CDR2 are SNHLY and FYNNEI. The CDR3 runs 14 amino acids, cysteine and phenylalanine included. The DNA shown is the 42-base CDR3, in frame from base 1. All of the isolated RNA was reverse transcribed with the High Capacity cDNA Reverse Transcription Kit, so expressed TCRB transcripts were sequenced. Naive, central memory and regulatory T cell samples underwent deep immunoSEQ sequencing, averaging around 4 million total reads per sample. Sorted cells were lysed in RLT buffer and RNA was extracted with DNase-treated RNeasy Micro or Mini kits, depending on cell number. To prevent cross-contamination, every cell subset was processed on its own, while patient and healthy donor samples were processed together. Using the immunoSEQ multiplex PCR, TCRB sequences were amplified from cDNA into 87-bp fragments spanning the CDR3 region. Amplicons were sequenced on the Illumina HiSeq platform. The authors processed their data as follows. PCR bias was corrected computationally using synthetic template baselines, and reads within Hamming distance 2 were collapsed, with unmergeable singletons discarded. Reads were aligned against IMGT so that V, D and J genes, CDR3 length and insertions or deletions at six rearrangement sites could be assigned. Within each subset, clonotype counts were normalized to sorted cell number, and only after that were true diversity and Gini coefficients computed with the tcR R package. The overlap coefficient, calculated on TCRB nucleotide sequences, was used to quantify repertoire sharing. Out-of-frame TCRB sequences from naive cells were analyzed to stand in for the pre-selection repertoire. Here the immuneACCESS table is served through TCRdb, limited to in-frame sequences with V and J called. Missing clones are a known gap in these copies; in checked studies unresolved V genes cover under half, and the rest lacks a known reason. That table supplies the V and J calls and clone size; D and trimming were determined from the DNA. Recorded for this sample are hundreds of thousands of clones; roughly an eighth of them occurred a single time. The ten largest clones take up less than 0.02% of the sample.

Worth noting for this clone: The antigen it binds to is not known. An end of the junction does not agree with germline; a read error may underlie this.

The full study reports these points: Naive, central memory and regulatory TCRB repertoires appeared more similar among patients than among healthy donors. Fewer insertions and more nucleotide deletions at VDJ recombination sites were observed in patients with type 1 diabetes, implying thymic rearrangement abnormalities. Because the HLA sub-analyses included only small numbers of individuals, any influence of HLA type on TCRB rearrangement was left unresolved. Because cDNA was sequenced instead of genomic DNA, highly expressing activated cells could be over-represented, though the groups showed no difference in activation or CD3 levels. PCR might favor shorter templates, but patient and control samples were amplified and corrected together, so any skew would affect both groups equally. Type 1 diabetes patients showed a moderate but significant shortening of TCRB CDR3 length in all four CD4+ subsets.

A single peripheral blood draw of about 116 mL on average was collected from each donor into heparinised tubes. A BD FACSAria II was used to sort naive, central memory, regulatory and stem cell-like memory CD4+ T cells with a panel that included CD45RO, CCR7, CD25, CD127, CD95 and CD27. A purity above 98% was achieved for all sorted populations. PBMCs were separated immediately by Lymphoprep density gradient centrifugation and were stained directly, without being cultured. So that batch effects would be minimized, each experiment stained and sorted samples in pairs, pairing one healthy donor with one patient.

This TCR was sampled from a man aged 30-40 years with type 1 diabetes. This chain is built from TRBV2 and TRBJ2-2, and TRBD1 may be the D gene, going by 5 matching bases. What was sequenced was naive CD4+ T cells from blood. The intended sense of this specimen's cell subset or site label: true naive CD4+ T cells. The nucleotides read TGTGCTAGCAAGGGGCAGGAGTTCACCGGGGAGCTGTTTTTT. It encodes CASKGQEFTGELFF.